This TCR beta chain was observed in a study of spatial heterogeneity in lung cancer. The wider study: The follow-up PBMC samples were sequenced whenever they were available. The median time to follow-up was two to three years after resection. Consistently, beta-chain sequences turned up in larger numbers than alpha-chain sequences did.

This clonotype was counted ten times or more. Time point indicated: blood at routine non-recurrence follow-up after resection. The study sequenced unsorted whole RNA from tumor, nontumor lung or frozen PBMC. This CDR3 has 16 amino acids. Unmatched junction bases numbered 6, after V lost 4 bases and J lost 3 bases. Germline values: CDR1 SGHNT, CDR2 YENEEA. TCR cDNA molecules each carried a unique molecular identifier. Using its own MiXCR run on the 5' RACE reads, TCRdb lists one record per CDR3 protein. The sample lists approximately 110,000 distinct CDR3 sequences; 10% to 13% were seen once. The receptor's source is a female donor with early-stage non-small cell lung cancer. The specimen was PBMCs, collected at follow-up. The chain combines TRBV11-3 with TRBJ2-1; 10 nucleotides agree with TRBD2. The CDR3 DNA follows: TGTGCCAGCAGCTCCCGACTAGCGGGTAGCTACAATGAGCAGTTCTTC. Protein product: CASSSRLAGSYNEQFF.